This entry lists 22 T cell receptor beta chains sequenced from one sample in a study of blood T cell repertoires in COVID-19. Using immunoSEQ multiplex PCR, the repertoire was profiled, and TCRdb retains in-frame clones only, with some absent. The sample records under 150,000 clones, 80% to 90% being singletons. The sample comprised peripheral blood. These receptors all stem from a woman aged 55-75 years with COVID-19, enrolled during active disease.

This clone was detected only once. The chain combines TRBV5-1 with TRBJ2-3, with 10 bases matching TRBD2. Losses at the gene ends were 3 bases for V and 5 bases for J; bases not matched to a gene: 3. The CDR3 length is 14 residues. The germline CDR1 and CDR2 sequences are SGHRS and YFSETQ. The chain's CDR3 is CASSYQRGGDTQYF. The CDR3 coding sequence is TGCGCCAGCAGCTACCAGCGGGGGGGAGATACGCAGTATTTT.

The V call is TRBV4-2, the J call TRBJ2-1; D may be TRBD2 (6 bases). V was cut by 1 base and J by 4 bases, with 26 bases left in between. The V gene's germline CDR1 is LGHNA and CDR2 YNFKEQ. The CDR3 contains 20 residues. The CDR3 loop is CASSQGISIGGHEGYNEQFF. The DNA of the CDR3 is TGTGCCAGCAGCCAAGGGATATCTATCGGAGGGCATGAAGGTTACAATGAGCAGTTCTTC.

The CDR3, as DNA: TGTGCCAGCAGCCTCGACGGGTCGACTAACTATGGCTACACCTTC. It specifies CASSLDGSTNYGYTF. This chain connects TRBV2 to TRBJ1-2; the D is unclear. CDR3 length: 15 amino acids. Germline V CDR1 and CDR2: SNHLY, FYNNEI. V shed 6 bases and J shed 0 bases, with 14 bases lying between them.

The chain is built from TRBV9 and TRBJ1-1, with a weak D call TRBD1 (6 bases). This CDR3 has 15 residues. The germline gives CDR1 SGDLS, CDR2 YYNGEE. Trimming shortened V by 0 bases and J by 1 base, and 10 bases separated the two germline ends. The DNA of the CDR3 is TGTGCCAGCAGCGTAGAGGGACATGGGAACACTGAAGCTTTCTTT. It codes for CASSVEGHGNTEAFF.

The chain has TRBV2 and TRBJ1-1; maybe TRBD1 (6 bases). The V end lost 4 bases, the J end lost 10 bases, and 10 bases lay between the germline ends. Germline V CDR1 and CDR2: SNHLY, FYNNEI. This CDR3 has 11 residues. CDR3 residues: CASSVAGVAFF. CDR3 DNA sequence: TGTGCCAGCAGTGTGGCAGGGGTAGCTTTCTTT.

The chain employs TRBV7-3 and TRBJ2-3, with TRBD2 matching 10 bases. The germline V gene encodes CDR1 SGHTA and CDR2 FQGTGA. This CDR3 contains 16 residues. With V trimmed by 4 bases and J by 5 bases, 9 bases remained unmatched. The CDR3 nucleotides read TGTGCCAGCAGCTCCAAAAGCGGGGGGGCTCGAGATACGCAGTATTTT. This sequence encodes CASSSKSGGARDTQYF. Drawing the rest from reference TRBV7-3 and TRBJ2-3, the complete variable domain is GAGVSQTPSNKVTEKGKYVELRCDPISGHTALYWYRQSLGQGPEFLIYFQGTGAADDSGLPNDRFFAVRPEGSVSTLKIQRTERGDSAVYLCASSSKSGGARDTQYFGPGTRLTVL.

The chain links TRBV11-2 to TRBJ1-1, with 8 bases identical to TRBD1. Germline values: CDR1 SGHAT, CDR2 FQNNGV. After removal of 3 bases from V and 4 bases from J, the junction contained 4 bases not matched to a gene. This CDR3 is 14 amino acids long. The CDR3 DNA reads as TGTGCCAGCAGCTTCCAGGGGGCAGGCACTGAAGCTTTCTTT. Amino acids: CASSFQGAGTEAFF.

The genes are TRBV27 and TRBJ1-6; D is perhaps TRBD1 (6 bases). The CDR3 totals 15 residues. Germline loops: CDR1 MNHEY, CDR2 SMNVEV (reference sequence). With 5 bases removed from V and 6 bases from J, the gap between germline ends came to 14 bases. CDR3 residues: CASSALRGANSPLHF. The CDR3 nucleotides read TGTGCCAGCAGTGCCCTACGGGGGGCTAATTCACCCCTCCACTTT.

J is TRBJ1-2 and V is TRBV5-4, with D tentatively TRBD1 (5 bases). V dropped 0 bases and J dropped 3 bases, with 6 bases sitting between them. This CDR3 has 13 residues. Germline assignment: CDR1 SGHNT and CDR2 YYREEE (reference sequence). DNA for the CDR3: TGTGCCAGCAGCTTGGGCAGGGACTATGGCTACACCTTC. As protein: CASSLGRDYGYTF.

This clone was detected only once. V gene TRBV19 combines with J gene TRBJ1-6, with 9 bases matching TRBD1. Germline CDR1 and CDR2: LNHDA and SQIVND (reference sequence). CDR3 length equals 14 residues. V shed 7 bases, J shed 7 bases, and the junction held 5 bases outside the gene matches. In DNA form, the CDR3 reads TGTGCCAGTACCAGGGACAGGGAGAATTCACCCCTCCACTTT. Translation gives CASTRDRENSPLHF.

The chain is built from TRBV5-1 and TRBJ1-5, with 7 bases fitting TRBD1. Trimming cost V 2 bases and J 4 bases; bases outside gene matches: 6. Germline V gene data show CDR1 as SGHRS and CDR2 as YFSETQ. The CDR3 consists of 15 residues. CDR3 protein: CASSFTGERNQPQHF. The CDR3 bases are TGCGCCAGCAGCTTTACAGGGGAACGGAATCAGCCCCAGCATTTT.

The gene calls are TRBV11-2 and TRBJ2-7; D call uncertain. The CDR3 loop spans 13 amino acids. Per the germline V gene, CDR1 is SGHAT and CDR2 is FQNNGV. Trimming stripped 3 bases from V and 3 bases from J, with 9 bases between. In nucleotides, the CDR3 is TGTGCCAGCAGCTTTAGTTACAGCTACGAGCAGTACTTC. Translation: CASSFSYSYEQYF.

V and J are TRBV7-3 and TRBJ1-6; no definite D call. Germline V gene data show CDR1 as SGHTA and CDR2 as FQGTGA. This CDR3 is 13 amino acids long. Trimming pared 5 bases from V and 10 bases from J, leaving 12 bases between. CDR3 DNA sequence: TGTGCCAGCAGCCCTGGTGGCGGATCACCCCTCCACTTT. It encodes CASSPGGGSPLHF.

The chain is built from TRBV6-1 and TRBJ1-5; D is possibly TRBD1 (5 bases). Germline V CDR1 and CDR2: MNHNS, SASEGT. The V end was cut by 0 bases, the J end by 7 bases, with 13 bases between. This CDR3 is 15 amino acids long. The CDR3 is CASSEAVQGGQPQHF. Written as DNA, the CDR3 is TGTGCCAGCAGTGAAGCGGTCCAGGGCGGACAGCCCCAGCATTTT.

As for this clone: At one boundary the junction diverges from the germline segment, which might be a read error. The chain is built from TRBV12-5 and TRBJ1-3; perhaps TRBD1 as D (6 bases). The V gene's germline CDR1 is LGHNT and CDR2 FRNRAP. This CDR3 is 13 amino acids long. CDR3 protein: CASGSMPRGLSHF. CDR3 nucleotide sequence: TGTGCTAGTGGTTCCATGCCCAGGGGATTATCCCATTTT.

The chain employs TRBV30 and TRBJ2-7, with a weak D call TRBD2 (5 bases). V was cut by 6 bases and J by 1 base, with 10 bases left in between. This CDR3 has 12 amino acids. Germline CDR1 reads GTSNPN; CDR2 reads SVGIG (reference sequence). CDR3 DNA sequence: TGTGCCTGCCGGACTGAATCCTACGAGCAGTACTTC. Its translation: CACRTESYEQYF.

The chain recombines TRBV4-1 with TRBJ2-3; TRBD1 agrees at 10 bases. Germline V gene lookup returns CDR1 MGHRA and CDR2 YSYEKL. This CDR3 region has 15 residues. J was trimmed by 13 bases and V by 1 base; bases with no gene match: 11. The chain's CDR3 is CASSQGQGASFAEYF. The CDR3 bases are TGCGCCAGCAGCCAAGGACAGGGGGCTAGTTTTGCGGAGTATTTT.

This clone is a singleton in its sample. The chain employs TRBV27 and TRBJ1-2; 9 bases are shared with TRBD1. V gave up 7 bases and J gave up 5 bases; unmatched junction bases: 5. The length of the CDR3 is 13 residues. CDR1 is MNHEY and CDR2 is SMNVEV in the germline V gene (reference sequence). For the CDR3, the DNA is TGTGCCAGCAAGGGACAGGGTTATTATGGCTACACCTTC. It encodes CASKGQGYYGYTF.

The chain combines TRBV11-3 with TRBJ2-5; 8 bases are a match to TRBD2. V dropped 1 base and J dropped 1; count of bases not matched to a gene: 11. Germline lookup yields CDR1 SGHNT and CDR2 YENEEA. The length of the CDR3 is 18 residues. The CDR3, as DNA: TGTGCCAGCAGCTTAGGTTGGGGCGGGGGGTCCCCCCAAGAGACCCAGTACTTC. Its translation: CASSLGWGGGSPQETQYF.

This chain joins TRBV2 and TRBJ2-7; 8 bases are shared with TRBD1. V dropped 4 bases and J dropped 3; count of bases not matched to a gene: 5. CDR1 SNHLY and CDR2 FYNNEI come from the germline V gene. The CDR3 is 14 residues long. CDR3 sequence: CASSGQGAVYEQYF. DNA of the CDR3: TGTGCCAGCAGTGGTCAGGGGGCTGTCTACGAGCAGTACTTC.

The J gene is TRBJ2-2, the V gene TRBV28; D possibly corresponds to TRBD2 (5 bases). Germline assignment: CDR1 MDHEN and CDR2 SYDVKM. With 5 bases removed from V and 3 bases from J, the gap between germline ends came to 16 bases. The CDR3 length is 16 residues. CDR3 protein: CASSPRRRGHTGELFF. For the CDR3, the DNA is TGTGCCAGCAGTCCTCGGCGGAGAGGGCACACCGGGGAGCTGTTTTTT.

The rearrangement joins TRBV10-2 to TRBJ1-3; D remains ambiguous. V shed 6 bases and J shed 0 bases, with 6 bases lying between them. The CDR3 runs 13 residues. Germline V gene data show CDR1 as WSHSY and CDR2 as SAAADI. This CDR3 is CASSSGSGNTIYF. The CDR3 nucleotides read TGCGCCAGCAGCAGCGGCTCTGGAAACACCATATATTTT.